This T cell receptor beta chain came from a study of blood T cell repertoires in COVID-19. The wider study: From T cells, B-cell-depleted T cells, or PBMCs came the material, which was cDNA or gDNA.

The CDR3 runs to 13 residues. The germline V gene has CDR1 SGHDT and CDR2 YYEEEE. Losses at the gene ends were 2 bases for V and 8 bases for J; bases not matched to a gene: 4. Authors' methods: It was from reference gene primer amplification that nucleated cell counts were estimated. Repertoires were generated with immunoSEQ multiplex PCR, while TCRdb's copy carries only in-frame clones and drops some. V and J calls and clone size are as listed in that table; D and trimming were resolved from the DNA. The sample records some 250,000 clones, about 86% being singletons. Source material: peripheral blood. The receptor was isolated from a woman younger than 45 who had recovered from COVID-19. This chain joins TRBV5-6 and TRBJ2-5; 9 bases line up with TRBD1. The CDR3 is CASSFGTGTTQYF. CDR3 DNA sequence: TGTGCCAGCAGCTTTGGGACAGGGACCACCCAGTACTTC.